The rows below give T cell receptor beta chains drawn from one sample of a study of blood T cell repertoires in COVID-19. TCRdb keeps only in-frame clones here, not all; method: immunoSEQ multiplex PCR. The data contain approximately 80,000 clones, approximately 80% of them singletons. Sequencing was done on a sample of peripheral blood. These TCRs come from a man older than 75 with acute or convalescent COVID-19. Each CDR3 is given with its conserved first and last residue. A D gene is named only where the DNA matches it firmly. Where a row states a size, it is once, few, many or the class of an expanded clone; other rows omit it.

abundance: many
v_gene: TRBV6-6
j_gene: TRBJ1-5
d_gene: .
CDR3nt: TGTGCCAGCAGCCCTTTACTGCAGGGTAATCAGCCCCAGCATTTT
CDR3aa: CASSPLLQGNQPQHF

abundance: .
v_gene: TRBV6-2/TRBV6-3
j_gene: TRBJ2-7
d_gene: .
CDR3nt: TGTGCCAGCAGTTATCACAGCTACGAGCAGTACTTC
CDR3aa: CASSYHSYEQYF

abundance: few
v_gene: TRBV6-2/TRBV6-3
j_gene: TRBJ1-2
d_gene: TRBD1
CDR3nt: TGTGCCAGCAGTCCCGACAGGGTGGTCTATGGCTACACCTTC
CDR3aa: CASSPDRVVYGYTF

abundance: .
v_gene: TRBV3-1/TRBV3-2
j_gene: TRBJ2-3
d_gene: .
CDR3nt: TGTGCCAGCAGCCAAGAGCGAGGTATTACAGATACGCAGTATTTT
CDR3aa: CASSQERGITDTQYF

abundance: .
v_gene: TRBV30
j_gene: TRBJ2-1
d_gene: TRBD1
CDR3nt: TGTGCCTGGGACGTGACAGGGAATGAGCAGTTCTTC
CDR3aa: CAWDVTGNEQFF

abundance: .
v_gene: TRBV19
j_gene: TRBJ1-5
d_gene: .
CDR3nt: TGTGCCAGTAGTATTGGGCACGATCAGCCCCAGCATTTT
CDR3aa: CASSIGHDQPQHF

abundance: .
v_gene: TRBV4-3
j_gene: TRBJ1-4
d_gene: .
CDR3nt: TGCGCCAGCAGCCAAGACTCCCCGAGGGCTAATGAAAAACTGTTTTTT
CDR3aa: CASSQDSPRANEKLFF

abundance: .
v_gene: TRBV5-6
j_gene: TRBJ1-2
d_gene: .
CDR3nt: TGTGCCAGCAGCTCCTACTATGGCTACACCTTC
CDR3aa: CASSSYYGYTF

abundance: few
v_gene: TRBV2
j_gene: TRBJ2-2
d_gene: .
CDR3nt: TGTGCCAGCCATTTAGGGGGATCGAACACCGGGGAGCTGTTTTTT
CDR3aa: CASHLGGSNTGELFF

abundance: .
v_gene: TRBV6-5
j_gene: TRBJ1-1
d_gene: .
CDR3nt: TGTGCCAGCAGTCGGGTGGGAGTGAACACTGAAGCTTTCTTT
CDR3aa: CASSRVGVNTEAFF